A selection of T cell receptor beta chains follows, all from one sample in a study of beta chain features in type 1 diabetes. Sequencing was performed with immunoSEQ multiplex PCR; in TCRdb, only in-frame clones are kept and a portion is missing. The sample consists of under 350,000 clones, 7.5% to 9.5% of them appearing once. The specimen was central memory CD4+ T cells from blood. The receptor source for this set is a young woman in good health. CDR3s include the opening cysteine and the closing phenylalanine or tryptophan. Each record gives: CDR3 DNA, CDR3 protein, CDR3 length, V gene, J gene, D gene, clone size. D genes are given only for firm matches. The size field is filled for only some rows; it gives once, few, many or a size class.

CDR3nt: TGTGCCAGCAGTTATTTCAGCGTTCCCTCCTACAATGAGCAGTTCTTC
CDR3aa: CASSYFSVPSYNEQFF
len: 16
v_gene: TRBV27
j_gene: TRBJ2-1
d_gene: NA
abundance: NA

CDR3nt: TGTGCCACCAGCCGAGGGGTCGTTGAGACCCAGTACTTC
CDR3aa: CATSRGVVETQYF
len: 13
v_gene: TRBV15
j_gene: TRBJ2-5
d_gene: NA
abundance: few

CDR3nt: TGTGCCAGCTCACCAGAAGTAGGGTCCCCTGGGGCCAACGTCCTGACTTTC
CDR3aa: CASSPEVGSPGANVLTF
len: 17
v_gene: TRBV18
j_gene: TRBJ2-6
d_gene: NA
abundance: NA

CDR3nt: TGTGCCAGTAGTATCGGTCCCCGGAAGCTGTTTTTT
CDR3aa: CASSIGPRKLFF
len: 12
v_gene: TRBV19
j_gene: TRBJ2-2
d_gene: NA
abundance: few

CDR3nt: TGTGCCAGCAGCTCCCTAACGGGGGCGCGCGGAAACACCATATATTTT
CDR3aa: CASSSLTGARGNTIYF
len: 16
v_gene: TRBV7-3
j_gene: TRBJ1-3
d_gene: NA
abundance: few

CDR3nt: TGTGCCAGCAGCTTCGGGCCCGAGCAGTACTTC
CDR3aa: CASSFGPEQYF
len: 11
v_gene: TRBV7-9
j_gene: TRBJ2-7
d_gene: NA
abundance: many

CDR3nt: TGTGCCAGCAGCTTTCTAGCTCTTTCACAGTATTTT
CDR3aa: CASSFLALSQYF
len: 12
v_gene: TRBV11-2
j_gene: TRBJ2-3
d_gene: NA
abundance: NA

CDR3nt: TGTGCCAGCAGTGAGGATCTAGCGGGCACAGATACGCAGTATTTT
CDR3aa: CASSEDLAGTDTQYF
len: 15
v_gene: TRBV2
j_gene: TRBJ2-3
d_gene: TRBD2
abundance: NA

CDR3nt: TGTGCCAGCTCACCTACCCTGGGGGCGGACACTGAAGCTTTCTTT
CDR3aa: CASSPTLGADTEAFF
len: 15
v_gene: TRBV18
j_gene: TRBJ1-1
d_gene: NA
abundance: NA

CDR3nt: TGCGCCAGCAGCTTTATGGCGGGCGAGAATGAGCAGTTCTTC
CDR3aa: CASSFMAGENEQFF
len: 14
v_gene: TRBV5-1
j_gene: TRBJ2-1
d_gene: NA
abundance: many

CDR3nt: TGTGCCAGCACTGGTGGCGGGGACCCAATTTACAATGAGCAGTTCTTC
CDR3aa: CASTGGGDPIYNEQFF
len: 16
v_gene: TRBV28
j_gene: TRBJ2-1
d_gene: NA
abundance: many

CDR3nt: TGTGCCAGTAGTATTAGGAGGAATAGCAATCAGCCCCAGCATTTT
CDR3aa: CASSIRRNSNQPQHF
len: 15
v_gene: TRBV19
j_gene: TRBJ1-5
d_gene: NA
abundance: NA

CDR3nt: TGTGCCAGCACAGGCGAAGCCTATAATTCACCCCTCCACTTT
CDR3aa: CASTGEAYNSPLHF
len: 14
v_gene: TRBV6-5
j_gene: TRBJ1-6
d_gene: NA
abundance: NA

CDR3nt: TGTGCCAGCAGCTTAGCCCCGTGGGAGACCCAGTACTTC
CDR3aa: CASSLAPWETQYF
len: 13
v_gene: TRBV7-2
j_gene: TRBJ2-5
d_gene: NA
abundance: NA

CDR3nt: TGCGCCAGCAGCCAAGGAGCCAGCGGCCGGGAGCAGTTCTTC
CDR3aa: CASSQGASGREQFF
len: 14
v_gene: TRBV4-3
j_gene: TRBJ2-1
d_gene: NA
abundance: few

CDR3nt: TGTGCCAGCAGCTTGAAGGCAGGAGGTCCCGACGAGGCTTTCTTT
CDR3aa: CASSLKAGGPDEAFF
len: 15
v_gene: TRBV5-4
j_gene: TRBJ1-1
d_gene: NA
abundance: NA

CDR3nt: TGCGCCAGCAGCTTGGGGCAGGGAAACTATGGCTACACCTTC
CDR3aa: CASSLGQGNYGYTF
len: 14
v_gene: TRBV5-1
j_gene: TRBJ1-2
d_gene: NA
abundance: few

CDR3nt: TGTGCCAGCAGCGATAAGACAGGGAAGGCCAAAAACATTCAGTACTTC
CDR3aa: CASSDKTGKAKNIQYF
len: 16
v_gene: TRBV14
j_gene: TRBJ2-4
d_gene: TRBD1
abundance: many

CDR3nt: TGTGCCAGCAGCCAAAGTCAGGGAACTGAAGCTTTCTTT
CDR3aa: CASSQSQGTEAFF
len: 13
v_gene: TRBV16
j_gene: TRBJ1-1
d_gene: NA
abundance: NA

CDR3nt: TGTGCCAGCAGCTTACAGGGAACAAAGGAAGAGACCCAGTACTTC
CDR3aa: CASSLQGTKEETQYF
len: 15
v_gene: TRBV7-2
j_gene: TRBJ2-5
d_gene: NA
abundance: few

CDR3nt: TGTGCCAGCTCACGTACTACTAGCCGCTACGAGCAGTACTTC
CDR3aa: CASSRTTSRYEQYF
len: 14
v_gene: TRBV18
j_gene: TRBJ2-7
d_gene: NA
abundance: NA

CDR3nt: TGCGCCAGCAGCCGAGGGGAAATAGCCAAAAACATTCAGTACTTC
CDR3aa: CASSRGEIAKNIQYF
len: 15
v_gene: TRBV5-1
j_gene: TRBJ2-4
d_gene: NA
abundance: NA

CDR3nt: TGTGCCAGCAGCTTGACAGGGAATAATTCACCCCTCCACTTT
CDR3aa: CASSLTGNNSPLHF
len: 14
v_gene: TRBV7-6
j_gene: TRBJ1-6
d_gene: TRBD1
abundance: NA

CDR3nt: TGTGCCAGCACCCGGAGTGCGGGAGGCCAGTACGAGCAGTACTTC
CDR3aa: CASTRSAGGQYEQYF
len: 15
v_gene: TRBV2
j_gene: TRBJ2-7
d_gene: TRBD2
abundance: NA

CDR3nt: TGTGCCAGCAGTAGGACCGACGGAGGTTACAATGAGCAGTTCTTC
CDR3aa: CASSRTDGGYNEQFF
len: 15
v_gene: TRBV6-1
j_gene: TRBJ2-1
d_gene: NA
abundance: NA

CDR3nt: TGTGCCAGCAGCCTCGGGTTGCCGGGACGGAGTAATGAAAAACTGTTTTTT
CDR3aa: CASSLGLPGRSNEKLFF
len: 17
v_gene: TRBV7-2
j_gene: TRBJ1-4
d_gene: NA
abundance: few

CDR3nt: TGTGCCAGCAGCTTAAGAGCGGGGGGGGGCACAGATACGCAGTATTTT
CDR3aa: CASSLRAGGGTDTQYF
len: 16
v_gene: TRBV7-6
j_gene: TRBJ2-3
d_gene: TRBD2
abundance: once

CDR3nt: TGTGCCAGCAGCCCTAGACCGTATGGCTACACCTTC
CDR3aa: CASSPRPYGYTF
len: 12
v_gene: TRBV11-2
j_gene: TRBJ1-2
d_gene: NA
abundance: NA

CDR3nt: TGTGCCAGCAGCTTAGATCCAGTCTATGGCTACACCTTC
CDR3aa: CASSLDPVYGYTF
len: 13
v_gene: TRBV7-2
j_gene: TRBJ1-2
d_gene: NA
abundance: NA

CDR3nt: TGCGCCAGCAGGGCCACGGGAGCCAACTACGAGCAGTACTTC
CDR3aa: CASRATGANYEQYF
len: 14
v_gene: TRBV5-1
j_gene: TRBJ2-7
d_gene: NA
abundance: few

CDR3nt: TGTGCCAGCAGCACGTCCCGACTAGAGCGGGAGACCCAGTACTTC
CDR3aa: CASSTSRLERETQYF
len: 15
v_gene: TRBV27
j_gene: TRBJ2-5
d_gene: NA
abundance: few

CDR3nt: TGTGCCAGCAGCTTAACCGCCGGCTCCAGAGAGCAGTACTTC
CDR3aa: CASSLTAGSREQYF
len: 14
v_gene: TRBV7-3
j_gene: TRBJ2-7
d_gene: NA
abundance: few

CDR3nt: TGCGCCAGCAGCCGAAATCCGGGAGTCGGAAATGAAAAACTGTTTTTT
CDR3aa: CASSRNPGVGNEKLFF
len: 16
v_gene: TRBV4-1
j_gene: TRBJ1-4
d_gene: NA
abundance: NA

CDR3nt: TGTGCCAGTAGCCGGACAGATAACTCCTACGAGCAGTACTTC
CDR3aa: CASSRTDNSYEQYF
len: 14
v_gene: TRBV19
j_gene: TRBJ2-7
d_gene: NA
abundance: NA

CDR3nt: TGTGCCAGCAGCTTAAACAGGCAGCCCCAGCATTTT
CDR3aa: CASSLNRQPQHF
len: 12
v_gene: TRBV7-2
j_gene: TRBJ1-5
d_gene: NA
abundance: NA

CDR3nt: TGCGCCAGCAGCTTGGATCAGGAGAAAGAGACCCAGTACTTC
CDR3aa: CASSLDQEKETQYF
len: 14
v_gene: TRBV5-1
j_gene: TRBJ2-5
d_gene: NA
abundance: NA

CDR3nt: TGTGCCAGCTCACCATCCTTGGACACGACGGGCGGCTACACCTTC
CDR3aa: CASSPSLDTTGGYTF
len: 15
v_gene: TRBV18
j_gene: TRBJ1-2
d_gene: NA
abundance: NA

CDR3nt: TGTGCCAGCAGCCGCGGTAGGGACAGGGACTCACCCCTCCACTTT
CDR3aa: CASSRGRDRDSPLHF
len: 15
v_gene: TRBV5-4
j_gene: TRBJ1-6
d_gene: TRBD1
abundance: NA

CDR3nt: TGTGCCAGCTCCGTACAGGGTGACGGAAACACCATATATTTT
CDR3aa: CASSVQGDGNTIYF
len: 14
v_gene: TRBV18
j_gene: TRBJ1-3
d_gene: NA
abundance: NA

CDR3nt: TGTGCCAGCAGTGAATCGACGGAGACTTACACTGAAGCTTTCTTT
CDR3aa: CASSESTETYTEAFF
len: 15
v_gene: TRBV25-1
j_gene: TRBJ1-1
d_gene: NA
abundance: NA

CDR3nt: TGCGCCAGCAGCTTGAGGGTGGAGGGAAACTATGGCTACACCTTC
CDR3aa: CASSLRVEGNYGYTF
len: 15
v_gene: TRBV5-1
j_gene: TRBJ1-2
d_gene: NA
abundance: NA

CDR3nt: TGCGCCAGCAGCTTGGGTCTGAACACTGAAGCTTTCTTT
CDR3aa: CASSLGLNTEAFF
len: 13
v_gene: TRBV5-1
j_gene: TRBJ1-1
d_gene: NA
abundance: many

CDR3nt: TGTGCCAGCAGTTACCTGGGCGGGAGCTCCTACAATGAGCAGTTCTTC
CDR3aa: CASSYLGGSSYNEQFF
len: 16
v_gene: TRBV6-5
j_gene: TRBJ2-1
d_gene: TRBD2
abundance: NA

CDR3nt: TGTGCCAGCAGCTTCCGGCAGGGGAACACTGAAGCTTTCTTT
CDR3aa: CASSFRQGNTEAFF
len: 14
v_gene: TRBV7-3
j_gene: TRBJ1-1
d_gene: NA
abundance: few

CDR3nt: TGTGCCAGCAGCCAAGTCGCAGGGGGCTATGGCTACACCTTC
CDR3aa: CASSQVAGGYGYTF
len: 14
v_gene: TRBV14
j_gene: TRBJ1-2
d_gene: TRBD1
abundance: NA

CDR3nt: TGTGCCAGCAGCCAAGGGTTAGACGGACAGAGGGCTTTCTTT
CDR3aa: CASSQGLDGQRAFF
len: 14
v_gene: TRBV4-2
j_gene: TRBJ1-1
d_gene: NA
abundance: few

CDR3nt: TGCGCCAGCGCCGGTGGGACTAGCCCGACCACAGATACGCAGTATTTT
CDR3aa: CASAGGTSPTTDTQYF
len: 16
v_gene: TRBV4-3
j_gene: TRBJ2-3
d_gene: TRBD2
abundance: NA

CDR3nt: TGTGCCAGCAGCTTAGATACAGGGCATGGGACCGGGGAGCTGTTTTTT
CDR3aa: CASSLDTGHGTGELFF
len: 16
v_gene: TRBV7-6
j_gene: TRBJ2-2
d_gene: NA
abundance: many

CDR3nt: TGTGCCAGCAGCACGGCGGGGGGCGACCAGCCCCAGCATTTT
CDR3aa: CASSTAGGDQPQHF
len: 14
v_gene: TRBV7-9
j_gene: TRBJ1-5
d_gene: NA
abundance: few